This T cell receptor (beta chain) comes out of a study of radiotherapy plus CTLA-4 blockade in lung cancer. Study observations and caveats: The study found tumor-derived TCR clones expanded in blood after radiotherapy plus ipilimumab. Response, reportedly, was best predicted by interferon-beta along with early blood T cell clone dynamics.

This clone was found once. Its antigen is unidentified. Repertoires were generated with immunoSEQ multiplex PCR, while TCRdb's copy carries only in-frame clones and drops some. In the table there are 100,000 or so clones, over 80% of which are singletons. The CDR3 loop spans 14 amino acids. The germline V gene encodes CDR1 LNHDA and CDR2 SQIVND (reference sequence). After removal of 10 bases from V and 0 bases from J, the junction contained 6 bases not matched to a gene. Here the sequenced sample was peripheral blood, taken from a patient treated with radiotherapy plus ipilimumab. The rearrangement joins TRBV19 to TRBJ1-3; 7 positions agree with TRBD1. The origin of this receptor is a human donor with non-small cell lung cancer that progressed on radiotherapy plus ipilimumab. The CDR3 bases are TGTGCCACTCGACAGGGTTCCTCTGGAAACACCATATATTTT. Translation: CATRQGSSGNTIYF.